These 5 T cell receptor beta chains share one sample of origin, sequenced in a study of shared clonotypes between healthy human individuals. The table came from immunoSEQ multiplex PCR; TCRdb's copy has only in-frame clones and leaves some out. Of approximately 620,000 clones listed, roughly 97% are singletons. Sequencing input: naive CD4+ T cells sorted from blood. The subset here: CD45RA+ positively selected. These TCRs come from a woman in her 30s in good health.

V and J are TRBV27 and TRBJ1-1, with D maybe TRBD1 (5 bases). This CDR3 comprises 13 residues. The V end was cut by 5 bases, the J end by 4 bases, with 11 bases between. From germline, CDR1 is MNHEY and CDR2 SMNVEV (reference sequence). In DNA, the CDR3 is TGTGCCAGCAGTGTCAGGGATAGCACTGAAGCTTTCTTT. It is translated as CASSVRDSTEAFF.

This chain connects TRBV5-6 to TRBJ2-5, with 8 bases lining up with TRBD2. The closer fit of TRBJ2-7 to the DNA end suggests the J call may be wrong. Per the germline V gene, CDR1 is SGHDT and CDR2 is YYEEEE. This CDR3 contains 14 residues. CDR3 protein: CASSLSGRYYEQYF. Here the CDR3 DNA reads TGTGCCAGCAGCTTAAGCGGGAGATACTACGAGCAGTACTTC.

The CDR3 bases are TGTGCCAGCAGTGAAGAAGGTTGGGCCGGTCAGTACTTC. As protein: CASSEEGWAGQYF. The gene calls are TRBV2 and TRBJ2-4; D not certain. Trimming removed 1 base from V and 12 bases from J, with 13 bases in between. The CDR3 covers 13 residues. Germline CDR1 SNHLY, CDR2 FYNNEI.

The V and J genes are TRBV28 and TRBJ1-5; D is perhaps TRBD1 (5 bases). The germline V gene encodes CDR1 MDHEN and CDR2 SYDVKM. This CDR3 contains 16 residues. V gave up 4 bases and J gave up 6 bases, with 19 bases separating them. CDR3 protein: CASSWGRSPRGQPQHF. CDR3 DNA sequence: TGTGCCAGCAGTTGGGGACGCTCTCCTCGCGGTCAGCCCCAGCATTTT.

The chain uses TRBV27 and TRBJ2-5, with TRBD1 as a possible D gene (6 bases). The J call may not be correct, given that the DNA end is closer to TRBJ2-7. CDR3 length equals 15 residues. Germline CDR1 and CDR2: MNHEY and SMNVEV (reference sequence). CDR3 in DNA: TGTGCCAGCACCTATGGGACACCCCCTGTCCACGAGCAGTACTTC. This translates into CASTYGTPPVHEQYF.